This T cell receptor beta chain comes out of a study of cytomegalovirus exposure and HLA in healthy donors listed by TCRdb under 2017. Some background on the complete study: An earlier analysis of approximately 640 of the donors reported approximately 300 Gb of sequence data and about 100 million unique TCR beta sequences from 190 million or so T cells. In an earlier analysis of 587 of the donors, high-throughput TCR beta sequencing was used to judge whether each TCR beta V gene segment behaved as functional or pseudogenic. Alongside the repertoire data, information on donor age, sex, ethnicity and CMV serostatus was compiled. Across about 380 genotyped donors of the cohort, an average of roughly 250,000 unique TCR beta nucleotide sequences per donor were sequenced, and roughly 20% of those sequences were non-productive. Class I and class II HLA loci were covered by the typing at four-digit resolution. Because of strong linkage in the cohort, 4 to 6 DR-DQ haplotypes were treated as single units for association and clustering. All discovery cohort repertoires had been generated using a single sequencing platform. The number of donors typed differed by locus, with roughly 620-630 for A, B, C, DRB1 and DQB1, 522 for DQA1, over 600 for DPA1, and some 440 for DPB1. Genome-wide SNP genotypes for about 60% of the roughly 670 donors were used in a later genetic analysis, which treated that subset as a discovery cohort. A later analysis re-examined previously published TCR beta repertoires from 610 or so donors and added high-resolution HLA genotyping to investigate patterns of TCR occurrence. The study aimed to test whether cataloging public T cell receptors could reveal signatures of past pathogen exposure. The genetic ancestry cluster associated with self-reported Caucasian donors included approximately 85% of the approximately 400 genotyped donors. An early release that covered around 590 HLA-typed donors contained approximately 300 gigabases of sequencing data and 70 million to 100 million unique TCR sequences. Using immunosequencing, the study profiled T cell repertoires from fewer than 850 subjects and related those repertoires to cytomegalovirus serostatus. To predict cytomegalovirus infection status, the study combined high-throughput TCR immunosequencing, statistical association of individual TCRs with disease status, and machine learning. Besides the first cohort of under 700 subjects, a separate validation cohort made up of 120 different subjects was used. The later analysis used no new phenotypic data to find candidate immune exposures, relying instead on TCR beta sequences and their occurrence across donors.

Library prep was done by the immunoSEQ multiplex PCR assay. For the multiplex PCR, a mixture combining 60 forward primers for TCR Vbeta segments and 13 reverse primers for TCR Jbeta segments was used. The CDR3 region of rearranged TCR beta genes was amplified from genomic DNA by a multiplex PCR assay. The Illumina HiSeq System was used to sequence the amplified TCR beta libraries as 87-base-pair reads. Turning to the authors' computational methods: Across the roughly 700 repertoires, a later analysis counted around 80 million unique TCR beta chains, roughly 11 million of which were shared by at least two donors. Raw reads were error-corrected and collapsed into unique sequences with a nearest-neighbor algorithm that merged closely related sequences to remove PCR and sequencing errors. To assign V, D and J gene segments, CDR3 sequences were aligned to IMGT reference sequences. Each retained sequence needed at least a six-nucleotide match to both a V gene segment and a J gene segment. Rearrangements were called productive when the CDR3 lacked stop codons and stayed in frame with V and J; all others were non-productive. CDR3 was defined by IMGT convention, running from the second conserved V-encoded cysteine to the conserved J-encoded phenylalanine. Sequences without an unambiguous match to a single V gene segment were excluded from the earlier analysis of about 600 of the donors. An earlier analysis of approximately 590 of the donors called V segments functional above 56.7% productive rearrangements and segregating when the between-donor standard deviation exceeded 5%. To diagnose cytomegalovirus status from the catalog of TCR beta chain sequences, a statistical classification framework was built. In a later analysis, V and J genes were assigned by comparing TCR nucleotide sequences against IMGT/GENE-DB human TR gene sequences. Using the TCRdist pipeline, a later analysis assigned CDR3 sequences along with most-parsimonious VDJ recombination scenarios. In a later analysis, every TCR beta chain was defined by the combination of its CDR3 amino acid sequence and its V-gene family, and reads without a unique V-gene family were dropped. To address suspected cross-contamination and a sequencing artifact, a later analysis removed 550 to 750 highly shared, low-generation-probability nucleotide sequences. For each public chain, a later analysis derived a clonal expansion index from normalized ranks of inferred template counts within each repertoire. A later analysis computed generation probabilities with a VDJ recombination model fitted to out-of-frame rearrangements, and checked the results against IGoR. A later analysis scored TCR-TCR, TCR-HLA and TCR-CMV co-occurrence with hypergeometric tests, applying a repertoire-size bias correction to TCR pairs. To estimate false discovery rates, a later analysis permuted the HLA or CMV assignments 20 times. In a later analysis, co-occurring TCRs were grouped using DBSCAN, with TCRdist sequence similarity added in when clustering inside HLA-allele-positive subsets. For co-occurrence clustering, repertoires with fewer than 30,000 or more than 120,000 public chains were excluded, along with five or six repertoires with anomalous nucleotide sharing. TCRdb retrieved this table from immuneACCESS and kept in-frame rearrangements only. Not all clones are present; in checked studies, unresolved V genes account for under half, and no reason is known for the remainder. V, J and clone size derive from that table, while D and trimming were established from the DNA sequence. The sample table lists tens of thousands of clones, nearly 80% of them with a count of one. The ten biggest clones cover around 6% of the sample.

Overall study results and their limits: A cluster of highly shared sequence variants was judged likely to represent a technical artifact of the sequencing pipeline. In a later analysis, several top co-occurrence clusters were reported to appear linked to parvovirus B19, influenza, CMV and Epstein-Barr virus. In a later analysis, some 17,000 TCR beta sequences were associated with specific HLA alleles at a false discovery rate of 0.05. In this cohort, only TCR beta chains were sequenced, and detectable features were limited by the absence of alpha or paired-chain data. The authors suggested that the approach could potentially be generalized to other disease states and immunological phenotypes. A total of 150 or so TCR beta chains were listed by the study as associated with cytomegalovirus. Cytomegalovirus status was reported to be diagnosed by the classifier with high specificity and sensitivity in both the original and validation cohorts. Presence/absence analyses assumed roughly uniform sequencing depth across donors, an assumption that may not hold. A further reported finding was that TCR beta sequences accurately predicted the HLA-A and HLA-B alleles for most subjects in the first cohort. Immune exposure information for the cohort was limited to CMV serostatus. Correlated functional status among segregating V segments might be attributable to linkage disequilibrium, but an unknown experimental factor could not be ruled out. According to a later genetic analysis, donors in an Asian-associated ancestry cluster had fewer N-insertions in productive TCRs than the approximately 690-donor mean. In vitro tests confirmed that a few of the cytomegalovirus-associated TCR beta chains recognize cytomegalovirus antigens. An earlier analysis of 450 to 750 of the donors showed that most TCR beta V segments appeared in productive rearrangements either about 87% or about 30% of the time, which broadly matched IMGT annotations. Strong co-occurrence of HLA alleles, especially DR and DQ, made assigning TCR associations to individual alleles difficult. The 87-base-pair reads could not distinguish some IMGT-functional V segments, including TRBV6-2 and TRBV6-3, so those segments were excluded. Compared with equally common non-associated chains, HLA-associated TCR beta chains in a later analysis were more clonally expanded and had lower generation probabilities. Because counts were too low, more than 15 rarely observed V segments, including chromosome 9 orphons, were excluded from the earlier analysis of a few hundred of the donors. According to a later analysis, most CMV-associated TCR beta chains appeared to be HLA-restricted, and the HLA associations seemed to be driven largely by CMV exposure. In a later analysis, the rate of TCR association differed among HLA loci, with DRB1 alleles having the most associated TCRs and HLA-C alleles having the fewest. Most TCR sequences were observed very rarely across donors, whereas some public TCRs were present in many individuals. Because some donors lacked HLA typing at each locus, the association tests relied only on the typed subset. In a later genetic analysis, a missense DCLRE1C variant was associated with V-gene and J-gene trimming of TCR beta chains, and the association was replicated in an independent cohort.

As to this clone: Its target antigen remains unknown. One base away there is no much larger clone; base qualities are not given.

The cohort consisted of 666 healthy bone marrow donors. At the time of sampling, every cohort member was nominally healthy, though immune exposures that went unrecorded were likely present. The donor tested CMV seronegative, placing the donor among the 350 or so seronegative members of the cohort. Every donor gave a peripheral blood sample, and the peripheral blood mononuclear cells from that sample were used for TCR beta sequencing. Genomic DNA was extracted from the blood cell samples with the Qiagen DNeasy Blood Extraction Kit. The CDR3 runs 16 amino acids, cysteine and phenylalanine included. Only the CDR3 region is kept as DNA, spanning 48 bases read in frame from base 1. Via the germline V gene, CDR1 is MGHRA and CDR2 YSYEKL. The V end gives up 3 bases and the J end 4 bases, leaving 9 bases in the junction not matched to a gene.

This receptor was taken from a female donor in good health and CMV-seronegative. The chain was built from TRBV4-1 and TRBJ1-3; 7 bases in the middle match TRBD1. The specimen was PBMCs. The CDR3 region has the sequence CASSHTKGASGNTIYF. The sequenced DNA is TGCGCCAGCAGCCATACGAAGGGGGCATCCGGAAACACCATATATTTT.